The clone carrying this T cell receptor beta chain was seen only a few times. The antigen remains undetermined. The record originates from a study of T cells after posttransplantation cyclophosphamide. This CDR3 has 14 amino acids. Germline V gene sequence: CDR1 MNHEY, CDR2 SVGAGI. J gave up 4 bases and V 5 bases, and 5 bases lay outside the gene matches. Busulfan-fludarabine conditioning, marrow transplant, and cyclophosphamide on days +3 and +4 were administered. Study observations and caveats: Skin or GI-infiltrating T cells shared few TRB sequences with blood. Recipient CMV seropositivity and CMV reactivation strongly tracked TRB clonality. Donor-recipient repertoire similarity was low at 1-2 months, rising over year one.

Only in-frame clones appear in the TCRdb table, and some are missing; sequencing was by immunoSEQ multiplex PCR. The sample contains about 3,300 clones, 75% to 85% of which appear only once. Specimen: PBMCs, collected about 190 days after allogeneic stem cell transplant with posttransplant cyclophosphamide. The sequence derives from a male patient between 55 and 70 years old who received an allogeneic stem cell transplant from a related donor and was CMV-positive. Some of the T cells might come from the graft donor. The chain is built from TRBV6-5 and TRBJ1-2; TRBD1 aligns across 9 bases. DNA of the CDR3: TGTGCCAGCAGTCGGACAGGGGAAGGCTATGGCTACACCTTC. Encoded protein: CASSRTGEGYGYTF.